Following are 25 T cell receptor beta chains from one sample sequenced in a study of technical replicates of blood from a handful of donors. The data were produced by immunoSEQ multiplex PCR, yet TCRdb's version contains in-frame clones alone and is incomplete. The sample contains 85,000 to 100,000 clones, approximately 94% of which appear only once. Sequenced: T cells isolated from PBMCs. The receptors derive from a human donor in good health.

This chain links TRBV6-6 with TRBJ2-5; TRBD2 matches at 16 bases. Germline V lookup: CDR1 MNHNY, CDR2 SVGAGI (reference sequence). CDR3 length: 16 residues. V lost 8 bases, J lost 2 bases, and 5 bases stayed unmatched. This CDR3 reads CASLGTSGGEQETQYF. In nucleotides, the CDR3 is TGTGCCAGCTTAGGGACTAGCGGGGGGGAGCAAGAGACCCAGTACTTC.

This chain connects TRBV7-6 to TRBJ2-3, with a weak D call TRBD1 (6 bases). The CDR3 extends over 14 amino acids. Germline V CDR1 and CDR2: SGHVS, FNYEAQ. V was cut by 5 bases and J by 7 bases, with 16 bases left in between. This CDR3 reads CASSAGGGRHTQYF. CDR3 DNA: TGTGCCAGCAGCGCCGGTGGGGGCCGCCATACGCAGTATTTT.

The V and J genes are TRBV5-1 and TRBJ2-1; 9 positions agree with TRBD2. Germline assignment: CDR1 SGHRS and CDR2 YFSETQ. The CDR3 covers 17 residues. Trimming took 4 bases from V and 9 from J; bases not matched to a gene: 17. The CDR3: CASSPVHLSGGTPEQFF. CDR3 nucleotides: TGCGCCAGCAGCCCAGTCCACCTCAGCGGGGGGACGCCTGAGCAGTTCTTC.

V gene TRBV19 combines with J gene TRBJ2-1; 8 bases are a match to TRBD1. The trim removed 4 bases at V and 7 bases at J, leaving 6 bases unmatched. Looked up from germline, CDR1 is LNHDA and CDR2 is SQIVND (reference sequence). This CDR3 is built from 14 residues. CDR3 residues: CASSKAGGLNEQFF. The CDR3, as DNA: TGTGCCAGTAGTAAAGCAGGGGGCCTGAATGAGCAGTTCTTC.

The J gene is TRBJ1-5, the V gene TRBV10-3; possibly TRBD1 for D (6 bases). In germline, CDR1 is ENHRY, CDR2 SYGVKD. V was trimmed by 10 bases and J by 3 bases, leaving 16 bases between them. This CDR3 has 14 residues. The CDR3, as DNA: TGTGCCACAAACAGGGACCCCGTCAATCAGCCCCAGCATTTT. It encodes CATNRDPVNQPQHF.

Comment on this clone: The junction shows a germline mismatch at one end, possibly a read error. V is TRBV4-2 and J is TRBJ2-7; 8 bases align to TRBD1. The CDR3 extends over 21 amino acids. In germline, CDR1 is LGHNA, CDR2 YNFKEQ. The CDR3 protein is CASSKEPQGARWGLFPYEQYF. CDR3 nucleotides: TGTGCCAGCAGCAAAGAACCGCAGGGGGCGAGGTGGGGGCTCTTCCCTTACGAGCAGTACTTC.

The rearrangement joins TRBV5-1 to TRBJ2-5; D not certain. Trimming took off 1 base at V and 4 bases at J, with 11 bases between the two ends. The CDR3 has 14 amino acids. Germline assignment: CDR1 SGHRS and CDR2 YFSETQ. As DNA, the CDR3 is TGCGCCAGCAGCTTGCTAACCATACCAGAGACCCAGTACTTC. This translates into CASSLLTIPETQYF.

This chain joins TRBV2 and TRBJ2-1, with TRBD2 identical over 12 bases. V gave up 11 bases and J gave up 9 bases; unmatched junction bases: 11. The germline V gene has CDR1 SNHLY and CDR2 FYNNEI. This CDR3 is 14 amino acids long. The CDR3 nucleotides are TGTGCCGTCAGGGCCCTAGCGGGGGGGCGTGAGCAGTTCTTC. Residues: CAVRALAGGREQFF.

The J gene is TRBJ2-7, the V gene TRBV25-1; no reliable D call. V lost 5 bases to trimming and J lost 3 bases, with 2 bases between them. The CDR3 length is 10 residues. The germline gives CDR1 MGHDK, CDR2 SYGVNS. Here the CDR3 reads CASSHYEQYF. For the CDR3, the DNA is TGTGCCAGCAGTCACTACGAGCAGTACTTC.

The V and J genes are TRBV30 and TRBJ2-1; TRBD2 aligns across 10 bases. This CDR3 has 14 residues. Per the germline V gene, CDR1 is GTSNPN and CDR2 is SVGIG (reference sequence). With V trimmed by 2 bases and J by 8 bases, 6 bases remained unmatched. The CDR3 bases are TGTGCCTGGAGTAGCGGGGGGGCCCTCTATGAGCAGTTCTTC. This encodes CAWSSGGALYEQFF.

The J gene is TRBJ1-1, the V gene TRBV7-6; weak D call: TRBD1 (5 bases). The CDR3 length is 13 residues. CDR1 is SGHVS and CDR2 is FNYEAQ in the germline V gene. The germline V and J ends were trimmed by 1 base and 5 bases, with 8 bases remaining between them. The DNA of the CDR3 is TGTGCCAGCAGCTTAGAAAGGGGTACTGAAGCTTTCTTT. Protein product: CASSLERGTEAFF.

V and J are TRBV28 and TRBJ2-5; 13 bases are a match to TRBD2. This CDR3 region has 17 residues. Germline V gene lookup returns CDR1 MDHEN and CDR2 SYDVKM. Losses at the gene ends were 6 bases for V and 5 bases for J; bases not matched to a gene: 12. The CDR3 coding sequence is TGTGCCAGCAGCCAACCTGGACTAGCGGGAGATAGGGAGACCCAGTACTTC. This translates into CASSQPGLAGDRETQYF. Complete variable domain (other parts from reference TRBV28 and TRBJ2-5): DVKVTQSSRYLVKRTGEKVFLECVQDMDHENMFWYRQDPGLGLRLIYFSYDVKMKEKGDIPEGYSVSREKKERFSLILESASTNQTSMYLCASSQPGLAGDRETQYFGPGTRLLVL.

The rearrangement joins TRBV28 to TRBJ1-4; no firm D call. From germline, CDR1 is MDHEN and CDR2 SYDVKM. The CDR3 has 16 amino acids. The germline V and J ends were trimmed by 1 base and 6 bases, with 15 bases remaining between them. The CDR3 is CASSLSSVEVHEKLFF. The CDR3 DNA reads as TGTGCCAGCAGTTTATCGTCAGTCGAGGTACATGAAAAACTGTTTTTT. Complete variable domain (other parts from reference TRBV28 and TRBJ1-4): DVKVTQSSRYLVKRTGEKVFLECVQDMDHENMFWYRQDPGLGLRLIYFSYDVKMKEKGDIPEGYSVSREKKERFSLILESASTNQTSMYLCASSLSSVEVHEKLFFGSGTQLSVL.

This rearrangement joins TRBV5-1 to TRBJ2-5; D unclear. This CDR3 contains 15 residues. Germline-derived CDR1 and CDR2 are SGHRS and YFSETQ. V lost 3 bases and J lost 1, with 13 bases in between. In DNA, the CDR3 is TGCGCCAGCAGCTCAGGCACCAGGCCCCAAGAGACCCAGTACTTC. Protein sequence: CASSSGTRPQETQYF.

The chain combines TRBV11-2 with TRBJ2-7; 7 positions match TRBD1. The length of the CDR3 is 14 residues. Germline-derived CDR1 and CDR2 are SGHAT and FQNNGV. After removal of 7 bases from V and 2 bases from J, the junction contained 8 bases not matched to a gene. CDR3 in amino acids: CASNTGTAAYEQYF. CDR3 nucleotide sequence: TGTGCCAGCAACACCGGGACAGCGGCCTACGAGCAGTACTTC.

The chain joins TRBV6-6 to TRBJ2-7; TRBD2 matches at 10 bases. Looked up from germline, CDR1 is MNHNY and CDR2 is SVGAGI (reference sequence). J gave up 2 bases and V 6 bases, and 4 bases lay outside the gene matches. This CDR3 is built from 14 residues. CDR3 protein: CASSKAGGPYEQYF. CDR3 sequence (DNA): TGTGCCAGCAGCAAAGCGGGGGGGCCCTACGAGCAGTACTTC.

The gene calls are TRBV6-6 and TRBJ2-1; D is uncertain. Germline CDR1 and CDR2: MNHNY and SVGAGI (reference sequence). The CDR3 totals 15 residues. Deletions cut 2 bases from V and 2 bases from J, with 10 bases between. This CDR3 reads CASSYGLPAYNEQFF. Written as DNA, the CDR3 is TGTGCCAGCAGTTACGGGCTCCCCGCCTACAATGAGCAGTTCTTC.

The chain employs TRBV6-5 and TRBJ1-1, with TRBD1 as a possible D gene (6 bases). Trimming removed 6 bases at V and 3 bases at J, with 11 bases between. Per the germline V gene, CDR1 is MNHEY and CDR2 is SVGAGI. The length of the CDR3 is 13 residues. CDR3 loop: CASRDPGDTEAFF. The CDR3 region has the DNA TGTGCCAGCAGAGACCCAGGGGACACTGAAGCTTTCTTT.

The J gene is TRBJ1-6, the V gene TRBV2, with D unresolved. The CDR3 consists of 15 residues. Trimming stripped 5 bases from V and 8 bases from J, with 16 bases between. Per germline, CDR1 SNHLY and CDR2 FYNNEI. The CDR3 bases are TGTGCCAGCAGTACAGCCTCAGGATGGGATTCACCCCTCCACTTT. It is translated as CASSTASGWDSPLHF.

This clone was counted once. The chain is built from TRBV30 and TRBJ1-6, with D tentatively TRBD1 (6 bases). CDR3 length: 13 amino acids. Germline V gene sequence: CDR1 GTSNPN, CDR2 SVGIG (reference sequence). The V end lost 3 bases, the J end lost 7 bases, and 10 bases lay between the germline ends. In nucleotides, the CDR3 is TGTGCCTGGAGGGGGACAAACAATTCACCCCTCCACTTT. Its protein is CAWRGTNNSPLHF.

This sequence joins TRBV28 and TRBJ1-5, with D tentatively TRBD1 (5 bases). The CDR3 is made up of 16 amino acids. V gave up 6 bases and J gave up 6 bases, with 21 bases separating them. Looked up from germline, CDR1 is MDHEN and CDR2 is SYDVKM. CDR3 sequence (DNA): TGTGCCAGCAGCCCTAGCGGGGGGACGCGAGGTCAGCCCCAGCATTTT. As protein: CASSPSGGTRGQPQHF.

This sequence joins TRBV7-3 and TRBJ1-1; possible D gene TRBD1, 5 bases. Trimming shortened V by 4 bases and J by 1 base, and 7 bases separated the two germline ends. Germline assignment: CDR1 SGHTA and CDR2 FQGTGA. The CDR3 spans 13 residues. CDR3 residues: CASSYQGNTEAFF. CDR3 sequence (DNA): TGTGCCAGCAGCTACCAGGGGAACACTGAAGCTTTCTTT.

The chain uses TRBV5-1 and TRBJ2-1; D is possibly TRBD1 (5 bases). This CDR3 has 16 amino acids. V lost 0 bases and J 0 bases, leaving 10 bases between the germline ends. The germline V gene has CDR1 SGHRS and CDR2 YFSETQ. The CDR3 DNA follows: TGCGCCAGCAGCTTGGGGGGCACCAGCTCCTACAATGAGCAGTTCTTC. This translates into CASSLGGTSSYNEQFF.

Remarks on this clone: The same CDR3 can be traced to other DNA sequences in this sample. The chain is built from TRBV28 and TRBJ2-1; D unresolved. V gave up 2 bases and J gave up 7 bases, with 9 bases separating them. Germline CDR1 is MDHEN and CDR2 is SYDVKM. CDR3 size: 13 residues. The CDR3 DNA follows: TGTGCCAGCAGTTTAACATCACCAAATGAGCAGTTCTTC. It encodes CASSLTSPNEQFF.

V usage is TRBV19 and J usage is TRBJ1-4; 8 bases agree with TRBD1. With 6 bases clipped from V and 7 bases from J, the junction kept 10 bases outside the gene matches. Germline CDR1 LNHDA, CDR2 SQIVND (reference sequence). This CDR3 contains 15 residues. This CDR3 is CASSTGGAMGEKLFF. The CDR3 DNA reads TGTGCCAGTAGCACAGGGGGGGCTATGGGTGAAAAACTGTTTTTT.